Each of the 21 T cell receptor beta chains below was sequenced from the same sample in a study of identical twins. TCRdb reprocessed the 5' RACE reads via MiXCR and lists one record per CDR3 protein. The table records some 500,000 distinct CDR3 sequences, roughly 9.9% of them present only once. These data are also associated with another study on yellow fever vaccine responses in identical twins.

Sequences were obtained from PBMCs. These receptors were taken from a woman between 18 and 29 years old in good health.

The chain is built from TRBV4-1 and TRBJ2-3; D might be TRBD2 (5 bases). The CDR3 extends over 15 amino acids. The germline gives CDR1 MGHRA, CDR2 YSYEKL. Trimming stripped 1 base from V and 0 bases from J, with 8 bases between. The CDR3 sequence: CASSQVAPSTDTQYF. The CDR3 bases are TGCGCCAGCAGCCAAGTAGCGCCTAGCACAGATACGCAGTATTTT.

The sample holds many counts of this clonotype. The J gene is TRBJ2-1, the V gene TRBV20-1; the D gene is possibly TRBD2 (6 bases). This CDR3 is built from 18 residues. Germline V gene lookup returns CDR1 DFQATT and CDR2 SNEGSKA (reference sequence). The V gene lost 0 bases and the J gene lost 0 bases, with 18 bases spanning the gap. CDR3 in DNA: TGCAGTGCTAGAGATTTTCCTGTCGCGGGACTCTCCTACAATGAGCAGTTCTTC. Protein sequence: CSARDFPVAGLSYNEQFF.

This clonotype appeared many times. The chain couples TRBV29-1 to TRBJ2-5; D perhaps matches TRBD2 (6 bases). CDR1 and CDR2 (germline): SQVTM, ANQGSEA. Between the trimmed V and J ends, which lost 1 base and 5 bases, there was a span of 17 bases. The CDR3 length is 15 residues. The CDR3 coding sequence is TGCAGCGTTGAAGGGGAATTGATTGCGGGGGAGACCCAGTACTTC. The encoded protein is CSVEGELIAGETQYF.

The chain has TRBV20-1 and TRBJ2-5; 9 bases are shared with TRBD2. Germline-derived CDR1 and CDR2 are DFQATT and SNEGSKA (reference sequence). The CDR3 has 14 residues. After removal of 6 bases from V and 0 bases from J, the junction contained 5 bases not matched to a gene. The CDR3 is CSAGTSPYQETQYF. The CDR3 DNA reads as TGCAGTGCCGGGACTAGCCCCTACCAAGAGACCCAGTACTTC.

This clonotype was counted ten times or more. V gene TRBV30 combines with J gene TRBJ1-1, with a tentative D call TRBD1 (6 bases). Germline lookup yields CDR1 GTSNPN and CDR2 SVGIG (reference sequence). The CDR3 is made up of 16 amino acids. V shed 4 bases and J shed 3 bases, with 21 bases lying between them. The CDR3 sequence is CAWNHPRTVGDTEAFF. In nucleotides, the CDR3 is TGTGCCTGGAACCACCCAAGGACAGTGGGGGACACTGAAGCTTTCTTT.

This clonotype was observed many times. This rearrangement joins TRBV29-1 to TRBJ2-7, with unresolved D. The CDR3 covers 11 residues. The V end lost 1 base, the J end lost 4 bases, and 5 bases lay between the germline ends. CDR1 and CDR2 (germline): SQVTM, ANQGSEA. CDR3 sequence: CSVEAGYEQYF. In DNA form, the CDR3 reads TGCAGCGTTGAAGCAGGATACGAGCAGTACTTC.

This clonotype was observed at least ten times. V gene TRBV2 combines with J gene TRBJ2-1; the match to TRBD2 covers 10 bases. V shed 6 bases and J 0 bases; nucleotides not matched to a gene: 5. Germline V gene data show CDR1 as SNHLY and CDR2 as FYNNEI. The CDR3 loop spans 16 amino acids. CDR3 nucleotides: TGTGCCAGCAGCACCACTAGCGGGGACTCCTACAATGAGCAGTTCTTC. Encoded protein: CASSTTSGDSYNEQFF.

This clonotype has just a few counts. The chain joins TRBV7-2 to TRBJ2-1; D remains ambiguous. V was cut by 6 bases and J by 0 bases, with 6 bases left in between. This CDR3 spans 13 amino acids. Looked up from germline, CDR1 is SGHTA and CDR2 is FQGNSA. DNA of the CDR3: TGTGCCAGCAGGGACCACTCCTACAATGAGCAGTTCTTC. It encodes CASRDHSYNEQFF.

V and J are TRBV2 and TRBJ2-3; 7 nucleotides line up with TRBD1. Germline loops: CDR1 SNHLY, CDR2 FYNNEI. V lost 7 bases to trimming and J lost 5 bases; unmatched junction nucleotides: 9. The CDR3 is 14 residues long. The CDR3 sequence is CASTRDRYRDTQYF. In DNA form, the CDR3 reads TGTGCCAGCACCCGGGACAGATACAGAGATACGCAGTATTTT.

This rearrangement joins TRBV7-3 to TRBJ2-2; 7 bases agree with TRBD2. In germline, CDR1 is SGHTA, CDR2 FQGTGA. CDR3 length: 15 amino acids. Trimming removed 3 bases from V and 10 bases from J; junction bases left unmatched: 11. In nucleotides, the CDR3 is TGTGCCAGCAGCTTGATAGAGCGGGGTTACGCGGAGCTGTTTTTT. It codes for CASSLIERGYAELFF.

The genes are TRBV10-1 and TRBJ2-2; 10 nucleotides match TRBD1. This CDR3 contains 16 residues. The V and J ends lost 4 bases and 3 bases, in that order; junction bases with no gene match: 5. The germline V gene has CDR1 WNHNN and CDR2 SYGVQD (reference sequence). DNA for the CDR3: TGCGCCAGCAGTGGCGCGGGACAGGGGTACACCGGGGAGCTGTTTTTT. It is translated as CASSGAGQGYTGELFF.

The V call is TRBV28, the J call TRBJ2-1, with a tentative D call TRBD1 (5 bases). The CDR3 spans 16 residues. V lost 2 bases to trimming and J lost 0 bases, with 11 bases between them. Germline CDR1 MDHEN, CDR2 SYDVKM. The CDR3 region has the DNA TGTGCCAGCAGTTTAAGTACAGGTATCTCCTACAATGAGCAGTTCTTC. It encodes CASSLSTGISYNEQFF.

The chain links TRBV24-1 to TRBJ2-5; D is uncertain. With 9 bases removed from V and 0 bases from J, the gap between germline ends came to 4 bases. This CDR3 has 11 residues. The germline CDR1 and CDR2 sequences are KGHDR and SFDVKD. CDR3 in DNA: TGTGCCACCGGGGACCAAGAGACCCAGTACTTC. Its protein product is CATGDQETQYF.

CDR3 in DNA: TGTGCCAGCAGCTCCCTCCCGGACAGGGAAGAGACCCAGTACTTC. This gives the protein CASSSLPDREETQYF. The chain uses TRBV11-2 and TRBJ2-5; 8 bases agree with TRBD1. V trimming: 4 bases; J trimming: 3 bases; junction bases outside the gene matches: 7. CDR3 length: 15 residues. Germline CDR1 and CDR2: SGHAT and FQNNGV.

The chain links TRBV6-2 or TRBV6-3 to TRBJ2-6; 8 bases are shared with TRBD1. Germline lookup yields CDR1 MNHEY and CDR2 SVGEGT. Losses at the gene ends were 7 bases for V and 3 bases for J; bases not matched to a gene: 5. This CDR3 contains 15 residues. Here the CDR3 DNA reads TGTGCCAGCAACCTACAGGGGGTTGGGGCCAACGTCCTGACTTTC. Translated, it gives CASNLQGVGANVLTF.

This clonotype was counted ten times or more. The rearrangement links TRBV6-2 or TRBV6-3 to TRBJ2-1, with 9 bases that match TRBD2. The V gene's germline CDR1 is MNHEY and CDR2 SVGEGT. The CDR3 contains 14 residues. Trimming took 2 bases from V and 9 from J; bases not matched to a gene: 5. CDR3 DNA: TGTGCCAGCAGTTACGGGACTAGCACCCCTGAGCAGTTCTTC. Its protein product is CASSYGTSTPEQFF.

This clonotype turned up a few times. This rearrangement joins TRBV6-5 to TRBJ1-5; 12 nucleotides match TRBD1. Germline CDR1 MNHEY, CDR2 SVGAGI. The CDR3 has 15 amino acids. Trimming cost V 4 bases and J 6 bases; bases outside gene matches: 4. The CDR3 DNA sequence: TGTGCCAGCAGTTGGGACAGGGGGCAAGGTCAGCCCCAGCATTTT. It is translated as CASSWDRGQGQPQHF.

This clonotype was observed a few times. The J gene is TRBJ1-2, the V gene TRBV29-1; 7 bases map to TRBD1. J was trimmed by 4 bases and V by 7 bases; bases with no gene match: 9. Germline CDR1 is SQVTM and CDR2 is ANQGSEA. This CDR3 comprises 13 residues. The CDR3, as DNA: TGCAGCGGCTTAACAGGGGACGGCTATGGCTACACCTTC. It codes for CSGLTGDGYGYTF.

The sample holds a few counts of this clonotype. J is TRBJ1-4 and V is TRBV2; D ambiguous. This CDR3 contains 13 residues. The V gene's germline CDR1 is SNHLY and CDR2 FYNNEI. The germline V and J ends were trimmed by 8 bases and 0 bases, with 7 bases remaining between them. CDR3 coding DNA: TGTGCCAGCGCCGGGACAACTAATGAAAAACTGTTTTTT. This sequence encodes CASAGTTNEKLFF.

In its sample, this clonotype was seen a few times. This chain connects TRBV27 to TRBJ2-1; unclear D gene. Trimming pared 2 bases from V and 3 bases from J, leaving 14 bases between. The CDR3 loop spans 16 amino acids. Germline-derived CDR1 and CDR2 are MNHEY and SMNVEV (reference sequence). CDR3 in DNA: TGTGCCAGCAGTTTAGAAAGTGGGTTGGACTACAATGAGCAGTTCTTC. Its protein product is CASSLESGLDYNEQFF.

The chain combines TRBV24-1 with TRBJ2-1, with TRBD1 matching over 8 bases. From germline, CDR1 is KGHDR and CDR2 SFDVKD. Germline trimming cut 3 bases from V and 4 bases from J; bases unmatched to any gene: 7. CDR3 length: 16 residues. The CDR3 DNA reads TGTGCCACCAGTGATCCCCGACAGGGGCTGTACAATGAGCAGTTCTTC. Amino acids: CATSDPRQGLYNEQFF.